Below, 8 T cell receptor beta chains from the same sample are listed, as sequenced in a study of T cells in Graves' hyperthyroidism and ophthalmopathy. From RNA transcripts, TCR beta CDR3 regions were amplified. First-round RT-PCR with HTBI primers amplified the TCR CDR3 region. In TCRdb, the multiplex PCR reads were re-called with MiXCR into one record per CDR3 protein. Of 660,000 or so distinct CDR3 sequences in the sample, 20% to 25% were seen once. Material for sequencing was blood. The receptors were sampled from a man younger than 45 with Graves' ophthalmopathy.

V gene TRBV5-1 combines with J gene TRBJ2-7; 7 bases align to TRBD1. The CDR3 is 14 amino acids. Unmatched junction bases numbered 3, after V lost 3 bases and J lost 0 bases. Per the germline V gene, CDR1 is SGHRS and CDR2 is YFSETQ. This CDR3 is CASSYDRVSYEQYF. DNA of the CDR3: TGCGCCAGCAGCTATGACAGGGTCTCCTACGAGCAGTACTTC.

This rearrangement joins TRBV28 to TRBJ1-4; TRBD1 is a possible D gene (5 bases). The CDR3 length is 13 residues. Germline loops: CDR1 MDHEN, CDR2 SYDVKM. Trimming removed 6 bases at V and 1 base at J, with 6 bases between. The CDR3 DNA is TGTGCCAGCAGGAGGGGAACTAATGAAAAACTGTTTTTT. Translation: CASRRGTNEKLFF.

The chain carries TRBV14 and TRBJ2-5, with D possibly being TRBD2 (6 bases). The germline V gene has CDR1 SGHDN and CDR2 FVKESK. This CDR3 region has 15 residues. V lost 0 bases to trimming and J lost 7 bases, with 15 bases between them. CDR3 residues: CASSQDTGEWGTQYF. CDR3 sequence (DNA): TGTGCCAGCAGCCAAGATACGGGGGAGTGGGGGACCCAGTACTTC.

This clonotype was counted at least ten times. This sequence joins TRBV11-2 and TRBJ2-7, with D possibly being TRBD2 (5 bases). Trimming removed 5 bases from V and 2 bases from J, with 13 bases in between. In germline, CDR1 is SGHAT, CDR2 FQNNGV. This CDR3 spans 14 amino acids. CDR3 residues: CASSRSREAYEQYF. The CDR3 DNA is TGTGCCAGCAGCCGGAGTCGGGAAGCCTACGAGCAGTACTTC.

There are a few counts of this clonotype. The chain recombines TRBV27 with TRBJ2-1; D not resolved. The V gene's germline CDR1 is MNHEY and CDR2 SMNVEV (reference sequence). Trimming removed 4 bases from V and 9 bases from J, with 13 bases in between. The CDR3 runs 13 residues. The CDR3 DNA reads TGTGCCAGCAGTTCCCGCGGACCCGGTGAGCAGTTCTTC. Amino acid sequence: CASSSRGPGEQFF.

The chain is built from TRBV27 and TRBJ1-1; D call uncertain. This CDR3 spans 13 amino acids. The V end was cut by 2 bases, the J end by 11 bases, with 15 bases between. Germline CDR1 and CDR2: MNHEY and SMNVEV (reference sequence). The CDR3 loop reads CASSLGPSSGAFF. The CDR3 nucleotides read TGTGCCAGCAGTTTAGGGCCCTCCTCCGGGGCTTTCTTT.

The J gene is TRBJ2-2, the V gene TRBV20-1; TRBD2 matches 7 bases. The CDR3 length is 17 residues. V was pared by 0 bases and J by 1 base, with 8 bases of the junction left unmatched. CDR1 and CDR2 from the germline V gene are DFQATT and SNEGSKA (reference sequence). In DNA form, the CDR3 reads TGCAGTGCTAGAGACCCCCGGAAGCGGGGGAACACCGGGGAGCTGTTTTTT. Amino acid sequence: CSARDPRKRGNTGELFF.

The chain has TRBV28 and TRBJ1-5, with 9 bases matching TRBD1. Trimming took 3 bases from V and 6 from J; bases not matched to a gene: 6. This CDR3 is built from 15 residues. Germline V CDR1 and CDR2: MDHEN, SYDVKM. The CDR3 reads CASSFRDRALQPQHF. The DNA of the CDR3 is TGTGCCAGCAGTTTCCGGGACAGGGCTCTTCAGCCCCAGCATTTT. Full variable domain (outside the CDR3, taken from reference TRBV28 and TRBJ1-5): DVKVTQSSRYLVKRTGEKVFLECVQDMDHENMFWYRQDPGLGLRLIYFSYDVKMKEKGDIPEGYSVSREKKERFSLILESASTNQTSMYLCASSFRDRALQPQHFGDGTRLSIL.